The TCR beta chain under discussion was sequenced for a study of radiation and T cells in renal cell carcinoma. Study in general: Nephrectomy followed 15 Gy stereotactic body radiation by 4 weeks. Study-wide results and caveats: From baseline, blood top tumor clonotypes peaked at 2 weeks post-radiation. Without pretreatment biopsies, baseline tumor clonotype presence was undetermined.

CDR3 length equals 14 residues. CDR1 is SGHDT and CDR2 is YYEEEE in the germline V gene. The germline V and J ends were trimmed by 7 bases and 4 bases, with 16 bases remaining between them. Of note for this clone: As yet, its antigen is unknown.

The assay was immunoSEQ multiplex PCR, and TCRdb's table has in-frame clones only and misses some. The sample consists of tens of thousands of clones, about 80% of them appearing once. Time point given: blood 2 weeks post-SBRT. The treatment denotes: 15 Gy SBRT to primary tumor, nephrectomy 4 weeks later. V usage is TRBV5-6 and J usage is TRBJ2-3; D tentatively fits TRBD1 or TRBD2 (5 bases each). The source material was blood, sampled from a patient whose treatment included radiotherapy and nephrectomy. This TCR came from a man in his sixties with renal cell carcinoma. CDR3: CASLSTRGADTQYF. CDR3 nucleotides: TGTGCCAGCCTATCGACCCGGGGCGCAGATACGCAGTATTTT.